The sequence of this TCR beta chain was determined in a study of a mutant IDH1 vaccine in newly diagnosed glioma. Overall study context: Vaccination began 4-6 weeks post radiotherapy alone, or with temozolomide cycles. Patients were pretreated with radiotherapy, temozolomide, or both, mostly both. It was at week 35 that visit V12 occurred, and at week 47 that visit V13 did.

The time point here: week 47, end of study. One vaccine dose held 300 ug of mutant IDH1 20-mer peptide and came with topical imiquimod. Vaccination of patients was performed eight times, in weeks 1, 3, 5, 7, 11, 15, 19 and 23. Comment on this clone: Its antigen is still unknown.

V lost 11 bases, J lost 5 bases, and 16 bases lay in between. The CDR3 spans 12 residues. The repertoire was sequenced with immunoSEQ multiplex PCR; TCRdb's copy has only in-frame clones and lacks some. This sample has tens of thousands of clones; 75% to 85% occur once, and the top ten carry 5% to 6.5%. Specimen: PBMCs, collected from a glioma patient whose treatment included an IDH1 peptide vaccine. J is TRBJ2-7 and V is TRBV23-1, with D perhaps matching TRBD2 (7 bases). TRBV23-1 is recorded as an ORF, its role being uncertain. This clonotype was sampled from a man aged 35-49 years with glioma. CDR3 sequence reads: CARPGGHHEQYF. In DNA, the CDR3 is TGCGCCCGTCCGGGGGGCCACCACGAGCAGTACTTC.